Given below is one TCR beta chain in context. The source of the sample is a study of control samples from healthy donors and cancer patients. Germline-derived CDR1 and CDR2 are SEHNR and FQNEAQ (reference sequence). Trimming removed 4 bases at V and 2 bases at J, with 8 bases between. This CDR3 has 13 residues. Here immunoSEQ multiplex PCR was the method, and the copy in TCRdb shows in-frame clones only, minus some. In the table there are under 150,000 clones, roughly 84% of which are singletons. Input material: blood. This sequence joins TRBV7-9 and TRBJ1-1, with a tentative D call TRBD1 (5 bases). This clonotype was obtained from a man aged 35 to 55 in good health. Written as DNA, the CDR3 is TGTGCCAGCAGCTCTCGGACAAACACTGAAGCTTTCTTT. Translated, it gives CASSSRTNTEAFF.